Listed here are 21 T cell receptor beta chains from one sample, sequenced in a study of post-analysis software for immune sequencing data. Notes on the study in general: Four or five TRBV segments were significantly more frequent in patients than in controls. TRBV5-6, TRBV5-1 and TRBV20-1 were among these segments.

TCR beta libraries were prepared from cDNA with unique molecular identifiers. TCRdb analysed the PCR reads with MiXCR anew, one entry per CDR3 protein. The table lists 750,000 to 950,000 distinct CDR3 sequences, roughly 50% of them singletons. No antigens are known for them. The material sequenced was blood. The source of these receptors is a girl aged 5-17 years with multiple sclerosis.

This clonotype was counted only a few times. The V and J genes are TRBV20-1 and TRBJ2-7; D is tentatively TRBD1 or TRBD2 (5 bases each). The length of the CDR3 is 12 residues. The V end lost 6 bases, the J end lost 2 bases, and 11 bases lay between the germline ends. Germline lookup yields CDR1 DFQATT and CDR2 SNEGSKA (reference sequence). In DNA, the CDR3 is TGCAGTGCCCCGGGGCCTACCTACGAGCAGTACTTC. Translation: CSAPGPTYEQYF.

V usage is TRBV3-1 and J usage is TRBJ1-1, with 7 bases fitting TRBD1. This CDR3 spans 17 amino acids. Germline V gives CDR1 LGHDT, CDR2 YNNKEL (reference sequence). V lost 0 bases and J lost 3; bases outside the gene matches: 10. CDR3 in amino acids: CASSQDSTTGRDTEAFF. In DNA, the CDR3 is TGTGCCAGCAGCCAAGATTCTACGACAGGGAGAGACACTGAAGCTTTCTTT. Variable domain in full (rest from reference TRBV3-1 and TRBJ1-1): DTAVSQTPKYLVTQMGNDKSIKCEQNLGHDTMYWYKQDSKKFLKIMFSYNNKELIINETVPNRFSPKSPDKAHLNLHINSLELGDSAVYFCASSQDSTTGRDTEAFFGQGTRLTVV.

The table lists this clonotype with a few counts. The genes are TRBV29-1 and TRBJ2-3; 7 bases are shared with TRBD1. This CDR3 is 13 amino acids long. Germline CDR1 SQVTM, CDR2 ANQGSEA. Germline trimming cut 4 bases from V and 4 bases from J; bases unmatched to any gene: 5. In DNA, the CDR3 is TGCAGCGTTGTTGACAGGGTCCCAGATACGCAGTATTTT. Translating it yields CSVVDRVPDTQYF.

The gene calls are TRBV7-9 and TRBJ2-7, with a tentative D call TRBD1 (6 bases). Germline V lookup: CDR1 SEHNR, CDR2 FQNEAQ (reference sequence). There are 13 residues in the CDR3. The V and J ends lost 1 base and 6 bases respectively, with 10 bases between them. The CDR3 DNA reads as TGTGCCAGCAGCTTAGTTGAAGGGGGCGAGCAGTACTTC. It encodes CASSLVEGGEQYF.

Here the CDR3 DNA reads TGTGCCAGTACCGACCCCGGCGGGGGGACCCAGTACTTC. Amino acids: CASTDPGGGTQYF. The chain employs TRBV19 and TRBJ2-7, with 7 bases that match TRBD2. The end of the DNA is better explained by TRBJ2-5, so the J call may be wrong. The CDR3 is made up of 13 amino acids. The germline CDR1 and CDR2 sequences are LNHDA and SQIVND (reference sequence).

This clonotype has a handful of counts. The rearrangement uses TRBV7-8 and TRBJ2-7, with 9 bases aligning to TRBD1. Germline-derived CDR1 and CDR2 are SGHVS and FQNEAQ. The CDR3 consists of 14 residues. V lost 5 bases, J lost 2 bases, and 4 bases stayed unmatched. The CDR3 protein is CASSIRQGAYEQYF. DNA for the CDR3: TGTGCCAGCAGCATTCGACAGGGGGCCTACGAGCAGTACTTC.

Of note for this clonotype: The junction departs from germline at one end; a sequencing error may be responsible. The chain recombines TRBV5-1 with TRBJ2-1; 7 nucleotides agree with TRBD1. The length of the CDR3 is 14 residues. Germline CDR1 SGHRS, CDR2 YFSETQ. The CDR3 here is CASSPGQSCNEQFF. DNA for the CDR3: TGCGCCAGCAGCCCGGGACAGTCCTGCAATGAGCAGTTCTTC.

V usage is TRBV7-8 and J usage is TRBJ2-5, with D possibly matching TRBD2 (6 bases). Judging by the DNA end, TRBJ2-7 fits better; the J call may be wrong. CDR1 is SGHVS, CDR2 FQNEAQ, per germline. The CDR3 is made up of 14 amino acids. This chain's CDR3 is CASSLDRTTYEQYF. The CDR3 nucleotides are TGTGCCAGCAGCTTAGACAGGACTACCTACGAGCAGTACTTC.

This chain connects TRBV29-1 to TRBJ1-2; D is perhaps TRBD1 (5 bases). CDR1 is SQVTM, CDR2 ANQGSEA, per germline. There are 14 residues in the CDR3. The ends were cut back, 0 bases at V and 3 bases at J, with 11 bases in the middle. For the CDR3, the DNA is TGCAGCGTTGAAGATATTGGGGGGTACTATGGCTACACCTTC. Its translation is CSVEDIGGYYGYTF. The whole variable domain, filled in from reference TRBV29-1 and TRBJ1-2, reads SAVISQKPSRDICQRGTSLTIQCQVDSQVTMMFWYRQQPGQSLTLIATANQGSEATYESGFVIDKFPISRPNLTFSTLTVSNMSPEDSSIYLCSVEDIGGYYGYTFGSGTRLTVV.

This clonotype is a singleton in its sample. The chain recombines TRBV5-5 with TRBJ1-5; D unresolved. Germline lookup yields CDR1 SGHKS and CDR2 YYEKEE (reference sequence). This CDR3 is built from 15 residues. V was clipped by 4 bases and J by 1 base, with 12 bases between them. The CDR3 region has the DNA TGTGCCAGCAGCCTCTTTGGTCCGAGCAATCAGCCCCAGCATTTT. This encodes CASSLFGPSNQPQHF. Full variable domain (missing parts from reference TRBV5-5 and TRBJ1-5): DAGVTQSPTHLIKTRGQQVTLRCSPISGHKSVSWYQQVLGQGPQFIFQYYEKEERGRGNFPDRFSARQFPNYSSELNVNALLLGDSALYLCASSLFGPSNQPQHFGDGTRLSIL.

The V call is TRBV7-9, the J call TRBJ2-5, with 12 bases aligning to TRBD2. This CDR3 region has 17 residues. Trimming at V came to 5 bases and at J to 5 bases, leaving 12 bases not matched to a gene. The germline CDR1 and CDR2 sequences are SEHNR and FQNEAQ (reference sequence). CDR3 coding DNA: TGTGCCAGCAGCCCACCGGGACTAGCGGGTGCGTGGGAGACCCAGTACTTC. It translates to CASSPPGLAGAWETQYF.

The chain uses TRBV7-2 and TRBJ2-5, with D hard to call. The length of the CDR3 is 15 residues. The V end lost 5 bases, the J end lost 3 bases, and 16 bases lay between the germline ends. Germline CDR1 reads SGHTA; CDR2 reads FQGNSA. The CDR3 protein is CASSNRFAEKETQYF. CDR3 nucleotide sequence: TGTGCCAGCAGCAATCGATTTGCGGAGAAAGAGACCCAGTACTTC.

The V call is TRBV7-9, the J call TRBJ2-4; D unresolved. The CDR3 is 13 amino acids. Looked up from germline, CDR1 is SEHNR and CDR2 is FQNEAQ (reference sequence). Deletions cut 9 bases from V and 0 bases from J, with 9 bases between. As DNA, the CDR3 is TGTGCCAGAAATGAGCTAGCCAAAAACATTCAGTACTTC. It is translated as CARNELAKNIQYF.

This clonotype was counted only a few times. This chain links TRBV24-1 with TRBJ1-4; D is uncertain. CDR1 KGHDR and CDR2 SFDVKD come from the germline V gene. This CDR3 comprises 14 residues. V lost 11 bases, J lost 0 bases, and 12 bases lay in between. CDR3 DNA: TGTGCCAAGCGACCCAGCGCAACTAATGAAAAACTGTTTTTT. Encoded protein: CAKRPSATNEKLFF.

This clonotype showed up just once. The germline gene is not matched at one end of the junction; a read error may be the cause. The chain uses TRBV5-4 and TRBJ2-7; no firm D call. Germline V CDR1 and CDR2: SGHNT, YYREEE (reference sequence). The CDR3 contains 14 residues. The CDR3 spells CVSTPSGGSYEQYF. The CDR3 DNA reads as TGTGTCAGCACTCCCTCGGGTGGCTCCTACGAGCAGTACTTC.

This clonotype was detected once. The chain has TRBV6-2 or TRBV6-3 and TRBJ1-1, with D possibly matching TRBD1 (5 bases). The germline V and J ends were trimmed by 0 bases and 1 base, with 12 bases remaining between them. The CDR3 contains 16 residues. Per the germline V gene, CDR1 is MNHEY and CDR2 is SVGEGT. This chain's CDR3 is CASSYSRRGPNTEAFF. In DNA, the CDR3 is TGTGCCAGCAGTTACTCCCGCCGGGGCCCGAACACTGAAGCTTTCTTT.

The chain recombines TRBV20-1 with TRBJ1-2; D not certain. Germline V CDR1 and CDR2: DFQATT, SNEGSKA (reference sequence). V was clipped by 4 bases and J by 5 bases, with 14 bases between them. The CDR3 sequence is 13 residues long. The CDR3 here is CSAKTPTAYGYTF. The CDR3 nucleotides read TGCAGTGCTAAGACCCCTACGGCGTATGGCTACACCTTC.

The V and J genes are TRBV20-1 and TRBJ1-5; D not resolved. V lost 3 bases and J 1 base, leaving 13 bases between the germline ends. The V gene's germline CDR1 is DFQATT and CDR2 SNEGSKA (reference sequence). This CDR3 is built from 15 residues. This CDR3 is CSARIGGHSNQPQHF. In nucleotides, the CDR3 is TGCAGTGCTAGGATAGGAGGCCACAGCAATCAGCCCCAGCATTTT.

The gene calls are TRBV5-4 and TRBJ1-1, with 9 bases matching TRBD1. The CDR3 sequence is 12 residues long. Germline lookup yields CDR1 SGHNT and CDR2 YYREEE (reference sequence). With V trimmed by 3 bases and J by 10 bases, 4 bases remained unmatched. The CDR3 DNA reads TGTGCCAGCAGCTGGGGACAGGGAGCAGCTTTCTTT. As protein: CASSWGQGAAFF.

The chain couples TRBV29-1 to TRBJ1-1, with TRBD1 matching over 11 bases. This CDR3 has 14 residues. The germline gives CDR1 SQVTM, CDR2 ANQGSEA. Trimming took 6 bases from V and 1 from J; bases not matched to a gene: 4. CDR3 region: CSVGQGARNTEAFF. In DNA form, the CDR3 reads TGCAGCGTCGGACAGGGGGCCCGGAACACTGAAGCTTTCTTT. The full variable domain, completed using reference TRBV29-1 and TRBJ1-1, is SAVISQKPSRDICQRGTSLTIQCQVDSQVTMMFWYRQQPGQSLTLIATANQGSEATYESGFVIDKFPISRPNLTFSTLTVSNMSPEDSSIYLCSVGQGARNTEAFFGQGTRLTVV.

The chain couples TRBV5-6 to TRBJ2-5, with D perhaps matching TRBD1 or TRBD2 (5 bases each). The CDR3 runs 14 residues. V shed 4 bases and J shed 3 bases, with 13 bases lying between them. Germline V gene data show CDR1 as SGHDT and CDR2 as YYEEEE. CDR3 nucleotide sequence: TGTGCCAGCAGCCCGGGACCCCAAAAAGAGACCCAGTACTTC. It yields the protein CASSPGPQKETQYF.